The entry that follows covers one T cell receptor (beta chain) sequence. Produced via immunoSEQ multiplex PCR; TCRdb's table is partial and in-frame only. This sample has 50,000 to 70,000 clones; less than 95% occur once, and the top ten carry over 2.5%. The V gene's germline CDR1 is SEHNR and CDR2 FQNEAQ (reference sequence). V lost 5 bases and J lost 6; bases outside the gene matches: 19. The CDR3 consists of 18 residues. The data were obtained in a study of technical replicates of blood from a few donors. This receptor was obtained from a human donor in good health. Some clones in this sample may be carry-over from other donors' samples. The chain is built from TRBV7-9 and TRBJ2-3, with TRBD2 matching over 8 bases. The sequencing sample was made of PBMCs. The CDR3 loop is CASSTDPGGTPGGDTQYF. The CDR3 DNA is TGTGCCAGCAGCACAGACCCGGGGGGGACCCCGGGAGGGGATACGCAGTATTTT.